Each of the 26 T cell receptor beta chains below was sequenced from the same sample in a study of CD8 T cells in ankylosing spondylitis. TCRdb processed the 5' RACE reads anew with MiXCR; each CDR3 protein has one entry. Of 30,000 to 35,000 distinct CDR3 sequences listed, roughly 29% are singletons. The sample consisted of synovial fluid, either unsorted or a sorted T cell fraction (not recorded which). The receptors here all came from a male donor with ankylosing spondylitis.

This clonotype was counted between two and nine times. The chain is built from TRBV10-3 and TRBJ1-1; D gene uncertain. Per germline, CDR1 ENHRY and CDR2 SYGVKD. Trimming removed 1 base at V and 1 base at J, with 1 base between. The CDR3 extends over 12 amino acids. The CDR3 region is CAISEWNTEAFF. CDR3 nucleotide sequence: TGTGCCATCAGTGAGTGGAACACTGAAGCTTTCTTT.

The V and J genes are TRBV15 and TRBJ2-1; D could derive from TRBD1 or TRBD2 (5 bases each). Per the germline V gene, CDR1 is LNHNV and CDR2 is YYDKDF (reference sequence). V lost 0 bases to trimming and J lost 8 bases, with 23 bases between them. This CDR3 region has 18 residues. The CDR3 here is CATSRDRVGRGRRDEQFF. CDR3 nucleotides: TGTGCCACCAGCAGAGACCGCGTGGGCCGGGGCCGAAGGGATGAGCAGTTCTTC. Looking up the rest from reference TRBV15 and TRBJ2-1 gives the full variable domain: DAMVIQNPRYQVTQFGKPVTLSCSQTLNHNVMYWYQQKSSQAPKLLFHYYDKDFNNEADTPDNFQSRRPNTSFCFLDIRSPGLGDTAMYLCATSRDRVGRGRRDEQFFGPGTRLTVL.

The CDR3 bases are TGTGCCATCAGTGAGTCGGGACCTCGGGGGGGAGTGGAGAGCTCCTACGAGCAGTACTTC. This encodes CAISESGPRGGVESSYEQYF. J is TRBJ2-7 and V is TRBV10-3; 8 nucleotides match TRBD2. V shed 0 bases, J shed 0 bases, and the junction held 16 bases outside the gene matches. The germline V gene has CDR1 ENHRY and CDR2 SYGVKD. CDR3 length: 20 residues.

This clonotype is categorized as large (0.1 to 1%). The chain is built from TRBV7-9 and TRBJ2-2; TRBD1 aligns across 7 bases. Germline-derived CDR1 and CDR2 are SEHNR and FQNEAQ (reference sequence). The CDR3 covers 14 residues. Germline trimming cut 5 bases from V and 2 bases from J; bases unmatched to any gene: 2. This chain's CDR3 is CASSRTGNTGELFF. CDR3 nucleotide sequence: TGTGCCAGCAGCCGGACAGGAAACACCGGGGAGCTGTTTTTT.

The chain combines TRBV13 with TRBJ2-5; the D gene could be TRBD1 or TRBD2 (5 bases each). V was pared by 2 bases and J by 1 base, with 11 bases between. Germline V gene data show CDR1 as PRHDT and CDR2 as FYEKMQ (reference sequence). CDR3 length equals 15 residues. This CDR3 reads CASSLRQGRQETQYF. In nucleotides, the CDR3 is TGTGCCAGCAGCTTAAGGCAGGGACGCCAAGAGACCCAGTACTTC. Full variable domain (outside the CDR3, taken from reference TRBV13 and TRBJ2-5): AAGVIQSPRHLIKEKRETATLKCYPIPRHDTVYWYQQGPGQDPQFLISFYEKMQSDKGSIPDRFSAQQFSDYHSELNMSSLELGDSALYFCASSLRQGRQETQYFGPGTRLLVL.

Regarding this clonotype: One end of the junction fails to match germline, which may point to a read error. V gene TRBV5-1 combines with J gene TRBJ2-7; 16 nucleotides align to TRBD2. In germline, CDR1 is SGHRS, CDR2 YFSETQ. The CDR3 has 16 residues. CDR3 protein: CASRLGLAGGTYEQYF. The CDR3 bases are TGCGCCAGCAGATTGGGACTAGCGGGAGGGACCTACGAGCAGTACTTC. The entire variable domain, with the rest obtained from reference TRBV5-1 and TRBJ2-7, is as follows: KAGVTQTPRYLIKTRGQQVTLSCSPISGHRSVSWYQQTPGQGLQFLFEYFSETQRNKGNFPGRFSGRQFSNSRSEMNVSTLELGDSALYLCASRLGLAGGTYEQYFGPGTRLTVT.

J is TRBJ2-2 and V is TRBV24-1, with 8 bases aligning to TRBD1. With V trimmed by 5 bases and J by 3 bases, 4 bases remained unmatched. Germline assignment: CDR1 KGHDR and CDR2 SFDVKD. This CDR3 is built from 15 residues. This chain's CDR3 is CATSGSDRDTGELFF. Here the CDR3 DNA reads TGTGCCACCAGTGGTTCGGACAGGGACACCGGGGAGCTGTTTTTT.

The CDR3 spells CASSYRTDYNEQFF. DNA of the CDR3: TGTGCCAGCAGCTATCGGACGGACTACAATGAGCAGTTCTTC. The chain joins TRBV9 to TRBJ2-1; D is unresolved. The V and J ends lost 4 bases and 3 bases respectively, with 11 bases between them. The V gene's germline CDR1 is SGDLS and CDR2 YYNGEE. The CDR3 contains 14 residues.

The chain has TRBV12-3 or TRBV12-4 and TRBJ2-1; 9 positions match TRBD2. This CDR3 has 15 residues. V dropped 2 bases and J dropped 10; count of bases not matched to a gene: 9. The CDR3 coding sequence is TGTGCCAGCAGTTTAACGGCTAGCGGGATCGGGGAGCAGTTCTTC. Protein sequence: CASSLTASGIGEQFF.

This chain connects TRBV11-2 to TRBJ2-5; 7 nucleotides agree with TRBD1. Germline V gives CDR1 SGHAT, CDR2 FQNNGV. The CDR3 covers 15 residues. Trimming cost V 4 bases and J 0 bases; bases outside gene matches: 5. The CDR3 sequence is CASSSRDSYQETQYF. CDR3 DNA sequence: TGTGCCAGCAGCTCACGGGACAGCTACCAAGAGACCCAGTACTTC.

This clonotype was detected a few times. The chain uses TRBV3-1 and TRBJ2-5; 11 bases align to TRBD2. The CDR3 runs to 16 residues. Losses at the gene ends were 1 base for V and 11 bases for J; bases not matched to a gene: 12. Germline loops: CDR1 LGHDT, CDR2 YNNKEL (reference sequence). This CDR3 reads CASSQAELAGDPEQYF. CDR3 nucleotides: TGTGCCAGCAGCCAAGCCGAACTAGCGGGGGACCCGGAGCAGTACTTC.

CDR3 sequence (DNA): TGCAGTGCTAGATCGGGGGCACTAGCCAAAAACATTCAGTACTTC. Amino acid sequence: CSARSGALAKNIQYF. The chain employs TRBV20-1 and TRBJ2-4; possibly TRBD1 or TRBD2 for D (6 bases each). Germline values: CDR1 DFQATT, CDR2 SNEGSKA (reference sequence). The CDR3 sequence is 15 residues long. The V and J ends lost 2 bases and 0 bases respectively, with 11 bases between them.

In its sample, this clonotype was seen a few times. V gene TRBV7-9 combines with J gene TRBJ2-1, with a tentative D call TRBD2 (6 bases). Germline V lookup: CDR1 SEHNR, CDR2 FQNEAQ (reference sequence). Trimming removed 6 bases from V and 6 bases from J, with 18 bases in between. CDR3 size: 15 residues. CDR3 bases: TGTGCCAGCAGAGCAGGCATGGGACTTACCAATGAGCAGTTCTTC. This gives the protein CASRAGMGLTNEQFF. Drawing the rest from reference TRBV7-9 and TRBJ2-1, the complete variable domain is DTGVSQNPRHKITKRGQNVTFRCDPISEHNRLYWYRQTLGQGPEFLTYFQNEAQLEKSRLLSDRFSAERPKGSFSTLEIQRTEQGDSAMYLCASRAGMGLTNEQFFGPGTRLTVL.

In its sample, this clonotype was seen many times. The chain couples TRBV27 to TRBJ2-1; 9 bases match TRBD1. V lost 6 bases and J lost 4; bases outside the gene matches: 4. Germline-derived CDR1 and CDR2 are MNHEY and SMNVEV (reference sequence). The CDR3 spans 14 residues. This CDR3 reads CASRPGQGYNEQFF. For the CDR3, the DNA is TGTGCCAGCAGGCCGGGACAGGGTTACAATGAGCAGTTCTTC.

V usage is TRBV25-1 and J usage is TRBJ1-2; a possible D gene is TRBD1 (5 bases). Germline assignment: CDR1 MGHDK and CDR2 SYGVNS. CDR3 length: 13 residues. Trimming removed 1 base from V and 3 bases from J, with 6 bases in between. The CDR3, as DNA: TGTGCCAGCAGTGAATTAGGGGACTATGGCTACACCTTC. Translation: CASSELGDYGYTF.

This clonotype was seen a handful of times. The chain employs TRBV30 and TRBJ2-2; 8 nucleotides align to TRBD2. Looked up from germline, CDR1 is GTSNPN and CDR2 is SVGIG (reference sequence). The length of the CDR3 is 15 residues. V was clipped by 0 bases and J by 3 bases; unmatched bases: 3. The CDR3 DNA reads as TGTGCCTGGAGTGTACGGCGGGAGGACACCGGGGAGCTGTTTTTT. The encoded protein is CAWSVRREDTGELFF.

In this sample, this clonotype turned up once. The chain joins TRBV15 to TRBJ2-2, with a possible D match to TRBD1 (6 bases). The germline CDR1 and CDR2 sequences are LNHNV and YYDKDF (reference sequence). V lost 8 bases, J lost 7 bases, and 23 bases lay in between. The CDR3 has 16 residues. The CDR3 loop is CATRETDRLHVGELFF. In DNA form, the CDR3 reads TGTGCCACCCGAGAGACCGACAGGCTACATGTCGGGGAGCTGTTTTTT.

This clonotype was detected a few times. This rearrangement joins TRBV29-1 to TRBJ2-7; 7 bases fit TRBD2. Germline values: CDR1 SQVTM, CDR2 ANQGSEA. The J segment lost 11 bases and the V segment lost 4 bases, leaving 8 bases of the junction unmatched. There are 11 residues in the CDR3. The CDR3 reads CSVAGEGREYF. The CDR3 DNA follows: TGCAGCGTTGCGGGGGAGGGGCGCGAGTACTTC.

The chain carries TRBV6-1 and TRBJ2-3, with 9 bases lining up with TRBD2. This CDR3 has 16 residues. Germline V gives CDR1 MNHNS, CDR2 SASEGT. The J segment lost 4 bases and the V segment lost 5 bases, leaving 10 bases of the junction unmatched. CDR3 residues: CASSPEGSGSADTQYF. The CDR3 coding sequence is TGTGCCAGCAGTCCCGAGGGTAGCGGGAGTGCAGATACGCAGTATTTT.

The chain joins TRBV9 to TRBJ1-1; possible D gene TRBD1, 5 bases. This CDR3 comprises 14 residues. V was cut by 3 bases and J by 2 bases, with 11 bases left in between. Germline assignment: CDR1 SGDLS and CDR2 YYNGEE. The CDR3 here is CASSAWGTNTEAFF. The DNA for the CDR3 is TGTGCCAGCAGCGCCTGGGGCACAAACACTGAAGCTTTCTTT.

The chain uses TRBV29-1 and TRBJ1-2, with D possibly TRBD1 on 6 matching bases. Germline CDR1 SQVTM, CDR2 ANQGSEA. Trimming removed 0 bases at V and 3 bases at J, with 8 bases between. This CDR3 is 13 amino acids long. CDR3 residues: CSVEEQGYYGYTF. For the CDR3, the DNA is TGCAGCGTTGAAGAACAGGGCTACTATGGCTACACCTTC.

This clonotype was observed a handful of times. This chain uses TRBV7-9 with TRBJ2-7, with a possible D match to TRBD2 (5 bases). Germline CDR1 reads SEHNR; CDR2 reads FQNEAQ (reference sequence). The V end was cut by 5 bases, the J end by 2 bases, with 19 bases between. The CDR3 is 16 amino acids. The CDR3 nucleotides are TGTGCCAGCAGCGTCGTACGAGGAGGTTCCACCTACGAGCAGTACTTC. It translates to CASSVVRGGSTYEQYF.

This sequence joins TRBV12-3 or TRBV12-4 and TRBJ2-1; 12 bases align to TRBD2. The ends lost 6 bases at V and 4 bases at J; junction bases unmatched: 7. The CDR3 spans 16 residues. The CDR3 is CASRPASGRGYNEQFF. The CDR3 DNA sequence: TGTGCCAGCAGACCCGCTAGCGGGAGGGGGTACAATGAGCAGTTCTTC.

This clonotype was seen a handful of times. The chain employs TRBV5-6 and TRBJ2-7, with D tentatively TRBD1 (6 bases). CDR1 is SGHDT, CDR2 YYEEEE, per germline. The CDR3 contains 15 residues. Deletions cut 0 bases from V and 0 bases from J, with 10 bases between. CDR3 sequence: CASSLETGRSYEQYF. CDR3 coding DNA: TGTGCCAGCAGCTTGGAAACAGGGCGCTCCTACGAGCAGTACTTC.

CDR3 in DNA: TGTGCCAGCAGTGAAGGGACAGAAGAAAAACTGTTTTTT. Its protein product is CASSEGTEEKLFF. The gene calls are TRBV6-1 and TRBJ1-4; D is perhaps TRBD1 (6 bases). The germline V and J ends were trimmed by 1 base and 8 bases, with 8 bases remaining between them. Looked up from germline, CDR1 is MNHNS and CDR2 is SASEGT. The length of the CDR3 is 13 residues.

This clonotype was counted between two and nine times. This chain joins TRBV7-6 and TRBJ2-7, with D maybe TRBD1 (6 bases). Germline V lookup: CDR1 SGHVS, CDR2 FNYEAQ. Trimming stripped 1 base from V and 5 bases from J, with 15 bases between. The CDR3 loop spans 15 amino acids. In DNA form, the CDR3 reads TGTGCCAGCAGCTTAGGGGGACACCCCCTCGACGAGCAGTACTTC. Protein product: CASSLGGHPLDEQYF.